This T cell receptor beta chain was retrieved from a study of CD8 T cells in Susac syndrome. High-throughput TCR beta sequencing covered peripheral CD8+ and CD4+ T cells. V lost 0 bases and J lost 4, with 7 bases in between. Germline V gives CDR1 SGHRS, CDR2 YFSETQ. The CDR3 length is 13 residues. Reverse transcription of roughly 0.5 to 1 ug RNA used random hexamers. TCRdb reprocessed the immunoSEQ multiplex PCR reads via MiXCR and lists one record per CDR3 protein. This sample has approximately 76,000 distinct CDR3 sequences, with approximately 94% found just once. The TCR sequence derives from a human donor with multiple sclerosis. This sequence joins TRBV5-1 and TRBJ1-1; D is uncertain. Sample: CD8+ T cells from PBMCs. The CDR3 DNA reads TGCGCCAGCAGCTTGGGGTCTGGCACTGAAGCTTTCTTT. It encodes CASSLGSGTEAFF.